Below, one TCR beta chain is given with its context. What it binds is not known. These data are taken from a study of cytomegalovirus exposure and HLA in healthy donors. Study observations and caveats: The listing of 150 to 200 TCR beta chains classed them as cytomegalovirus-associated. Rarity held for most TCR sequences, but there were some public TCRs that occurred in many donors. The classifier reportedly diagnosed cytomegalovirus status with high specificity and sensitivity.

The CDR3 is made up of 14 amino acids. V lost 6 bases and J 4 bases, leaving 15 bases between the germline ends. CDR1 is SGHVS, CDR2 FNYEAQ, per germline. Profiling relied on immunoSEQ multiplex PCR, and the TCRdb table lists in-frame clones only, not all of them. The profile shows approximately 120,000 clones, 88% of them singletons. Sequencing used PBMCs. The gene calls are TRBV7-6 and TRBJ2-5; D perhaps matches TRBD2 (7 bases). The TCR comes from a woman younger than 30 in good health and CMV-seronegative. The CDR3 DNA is TGTGCCAGCAGTCTTTTAGGGGGGGGAGAGACCCAGTACTTC. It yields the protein CASSLLGGGETQYF.